This T cell receptor (beta chain) came from a study of T cell repertoires in cytomegalovirus infection (dated by TCRdb to about 2019). The study in broad terms: Alongside well-studied HLA-B-restricted epitopes, the peptide stimulations were aimed at recently identified HLA-C-restricted CMV epitopes, whose presentation resists viral immunomodulation. Because public TCR beta signatures pointed to carriage of CMV infection together with the matching HLA type, the HLA type of each donor mattered for the analysis. What the authors observed across the whole study: In both this cohort and an independent roughly 400-donor cohort, the cumulative frequency of public TCR beta family members distinguished carriers of CMV infection plus the relevant HLA type. In the ex vivo response, HLA-C-restricted CMV-specific TCR beta clonotypes were dominant, and in two of eight donors the single most frequent clonotype came from this HLA-C-restricted group.

The intended sense of this specimen's treatment or condition label: in vitro stimulation with specific CMV peptide epitopes to enrich CMV-specific T cells. This clonotype appeared a few times. Its antigen is not yet known. There are no base qualities to consult, and no much larger clone falls within one base. This sample was sequenced with an Illumina HiSeq 1500. The raw public data were reprocessed by TCRdb itself: fastp quality trimming at Q25, MiXCR clonotype calling, in-frame beta chains only. Here each entry gathers all rows of one CDR3 protein and keeps the most common genes and DNA. Within this sample are some 480,000 distinct CDR3 sequences, with around a third of them counted one time only. The ten most abundant clones make up about a sixth of the sample. CDR1 and CDR2 (DFQATT, SNEGSKA) derive from the germline V gene (reference sequence). Its CDR3 holds 12 amino acids, cysteine through phenylalanine. The read is trimmed to its CDR3 DNA, 36 bases read in frame from base 1. V loses 0 bases, J loses 6 bases, and the germline ends lie 6 bases apart.

Sequences were derived from cultured PBMCs, sampled from culture after CMV antigen stimulation. The clonotype was recovered from a human donor in good health (CMV status not recorded). Some clones in this sample may be carry-over from other donors' samples. The sequence joins TRBV20-1 to TRBJ1-5, with an unclear D gene assignment. The nucleotide sequence reads as follows: TGCAGTGCTAGAGATTCGAGTCAGCCCCAGCATTTT. Its translation is CSARDSSQPQHF.